One and the same sample provided the 19 T cell receptor beta chains below, sequenced in a study of shared clonotypes between healthy human individuals. Produced via immunoSEQ multiplex PCR; TCRdb's table is partial and in-frame only. The sample consists of roughly 2.2 million clones, over 85% of them appearing once. Specimen: naive CD4+ T cells from PBMCs. Subset here: CD45RA+ positively selected. These TCRs come from a man between 18 and 29 years old in good health. Some clones in this sample may be carry-over from other donors' samples.

The genes are TRBV30 and TRBJ1-1; no definite D call. Germline CDR1 and CDR2: GTSNPN and SVGIG (reference sequence). Between the trimmed V and J ends, which lost 3 bases and 9 bases, there was a span of 2 bases. The CDR3 extends over 8 amino acids. CDR3 amino acids: CAWRKAFF. CDR3 bases: TGTGCCTGGAGGAAAGCTTTCTTT.

The chain carries TRBV7-3 and TRBJ2-2, with 9 bases lining up with TRBD2. There are 16 residues in the CDR3. Germline V lookup: CDR1 SGHTA, CDR2 FQGTGA. The J segment lost 6 bases and the V segment lost 6 bases, leaving 11 bases of the junction unmatched. The CDR3 coding sequence is TGTGCCAGCAGTGCCGGGGCTAGCGGGATTTCCGGGGAGCTGTTTTTT. It is translated as CASSAGASGISGELFF. Drawing the rest from reference TRBV7-3 and TRBJ2-2, the complete variable domain is GAGVSQTPSNKVTEKGKYVELRCDPISGHTALYWYRQSLGQGPEFLIYFQGTGAADDSGLPNDRFFAVRPEGSVSTLKIQRTERGDSAVYLCASSAGASGISGELFFGEGSRLTVL.

V and J are TRBV7-3 and TRBJ2-1, with D perhaps assigned TRBD1 or TRBD2 (5 bases each). Germline values: CDR1 SGHTA, CDR2 FQGTGA. The CDR3 covers 14 residues. V shed 5 bases and J shed 4 bases, with 12 bases lying between them. CDR3 protein: CASSRSGAYNEQFF. DNA for the CDR3: TGTGCCAGCAGCCGGTCCGGGGCGTACAATGAGCAGTTCTTC.

The chain links TRBV28 to TRBJ1-1, with a possible D match to TRBD1 (5 bases). From germline, CDR1 is MDHEN and CDR2 SYDVKM. This CDR3 has 15 amino acids. The V end was cut by 2 bases, the J end by 1 base, with 11 bases between. The CDR3 protein is CASSLGGRGNTEAFF. The CDR3 DNA is TGTGCCAGCAGTTTAGGGGGACGGGGGAACACTGAAGCTTTCTTT.

The chain joins TRBV18 to TRBJ1-1; no clear D. Trimming cost V 1 base and J 4 bases, with 16 bases left between them. CDR1 is KGHSH and CDR2 is LQKENI in the germline V gene. This CDR3 contains 16 residues. The CDR3 nucleotides are TGTGCCAGCTCACCACTCCCTCAAGGCCTCGGCACTGAAGCTTTCTTT. Translating it yields CASSPLPQGLGTEAFF.

The J gene is TRBJ2-7, the V gene TRBV5-1; TRBD2 agrees at 12 bases. Germline V lookup: CDR1 SGHRS, CDR2 YFSETQ. The CDR3 consists of 15 residues. The V and J ends lost 5 bases and 3 bases, in that order; junction bases with no gene match: 6. CDR3 bases: TGCGCCAGCAGATGGCTAGCGGGAGGGCACTACGAGCAGTACTTC. It codes for CASRWLAGGHYEQYF.

The chain uses TRBV7-6 and TRBJ1-1, with D unclear. The CDR3 spans 14 residues. V was trimmed by 0 bases and J by 2 bases, leaving 7 bases between them. Germline-derived CDR1 and CDR2 are SGHVS and FNYEAQ. This chain's CDR3 is CASSLAPANTEAFF. The CDR3 DNA reads TGTGCCAGCAGCTTAGCCCCAGCTAACACTGAAGCTTTCTTT.

The chain combines TRBV27 with TRBJ1-4; D is unclear. Germline CDR1 is MNHEY and CDR2 is SMNVEV (reference sequence). V dropped 6 bases and J dropped 4 bases, with 9 bases sitting between them. The CDR3 is made up of 13 amino acids. CDR3 sequence reads: CASRPRSNEKLFF. DNA of the CDR3: TGTGCCAGCAGGCCTAGGAGTAATGAAAAACTGTTTTTT.

The chain carries TRBV5-4 and TRBJ2-1, with TRBD2 matching 15 bases. The CDR3 has 19 residues. The J segment lost 8 bases and the V segment lost 4 bases, leaving 16 bases of the junction unmatched. The germline V gene encodes CDR1 SGHNT and CDR2 YYREEE (reference sequence). CDR3 sequence: CASSPEGLAGGLDFDEQFF. DNA of the CDR3: TGTGCCAGCAGCCCCGAGGGACTAGCGGGAGGCCTTGACTTCGATGAGCAGTTCTTC.

The chain combines TRBV18 with TRBJ1-1, with TRBD1 as a possible D gene (5 bases). The length of the CDR3 is 15 residues. The V end was cut by 3 bases, the J end by 0 bases, with 11 bases between. Germline lookup yields CDR1 KGHSH and CDR2 LQKENI. The CDR3 region has the DNA TGTGCCAGCTCACCGGAGACAGTGATGAACACTGAAGCTTTCTTT. Protein: CASSPETVMNTEAFF.

The CDR3: CASSVLDSTTDTQYF. CDR3 sequence (DNA): TGTGCCAGCAGCGTATTGGACAGCACCACAGATACGCAGTATTTT. The chain employs TRBV9 and TRBJ2-3; the D gene is possibly TRBD1 (6 bases). Germline loops: CDR1 SGDLS, CDR2 YYNGEE. The CDR3 consists of 15 residues. Trimming took off 1 base at V and 2 bases at J, with 11 bases between the two ends. Using reference TRBV9 and TRBJ2-3 for the parts outside the CDR3, the full variable domain is DSGVTQTPKHLITATGQRVTLRCSPRSGDLSVYWYQQSLDQGLQFLIQYYNGEERAKGNILERFSAQQFPDLHSELNLSSLELGDSALYFCASSVLDSTTDTQYFGPGTRLTVL.

The V and J genes are TRBV28 and TRBJ2-3; 11 nucleotides agree with TRBD1. The germline CDR1 and CDR2 sequences are MDHEN and SYDVKM. This CDR3 is 15 amino acids long. V was clipped by 10 bases and J by 4 bases; unmatched bases: 10. The CDR3 loop is CATATPGQGADTQYF. The CDR3 DNA reads TGTGCCACCGCAACCCCGGGACAGGGGGCAGATACGCAGTATTTT.

This clone has only one observation. The V call is TRBV5-4, the J call TRBJ2-7; 8 bases are a match to TRBD1. J was trimmed by 1 base and V by 3 bases; bases with no gene match: 6. This CDR3 region has 15 residues. Germline-derived CDR1 and CDR2 are SGHNT and YYREEE (reference sequence). This CDR3 reads CASSSTRTGSYEQYF. CDR3 bases: TGTGCCAGCAGCTCTACCAGGACAGGGTCCTACGAGCAGTACTTC. The full variable domain, rest sourced from reference TRBV5-4 and TRBJ2-7, is ETGVTQSPTHLIKTRGQQVTLRCSSQSGHNTVSWYQQALGQGPQFIFQYYREEENGRGNFPPRFSGLQFPNYSSELNVNALELDDSALYLCASSSTRTGSYEQYFGPGTRLTVT.

This clone was picked up a small number of times. The same CDR3 arises from other DNA sequences in this sample as well. The gene calls are TRBV6-1 and TRBJ2-7; D might be TRBD2 (6 bases). Germline loops: CDR1 MNHNS, CDR2 SASEGT. Trimming shortened V by 3 bases and J by 2 bases, and 14 bases separated the two germline ends. The CDR3 is made up of 15 amino acids. CDR3 DNA sequence: TGTGCCAGCAGTGAGAGGCAGGGAGGTCCCTACGAGCAGTACTTC. Its translation is CASSERQGGPYEQYF.

This chain joins TRBV30 and TRBJ2-5, with D possibly called TRBD1 or TRBD2 (5 bases each). The CDR3 sequence is 14 residues long. Germline CDR1 is GTSNPN and CDR2 is SVGIG (reference sequence). Trimming took off 4 bases at V and 4 bases at J, with 16 bases between the two ends. In nucleotides, the CDR3 is TGTGCCTGGACCCGTTGGGGGAAACGAGAGACCCAGTACTTC. Translating it yields CAWTRWGKRETQYF.

The V call is TRBV10-1, the J call TRBJ2-1; unclear D gene. V gave up 3 bases and J gave up 4 bases, with 7 bases separating them. The germline CDR1 and CDR2 sequences are WNHNN and SYGVQD (reference sequence). CDR3 length equals 13 residues. CDR3 loop: CASSEWSYNEQFF. The CDR3 DNA reads TGCGCCAGCAGTGAATGGAGTTACAATGAGCAGTTCTTC.

The chain uses TRBV27 and TRBJ1-5; 7 bases are shared with TRBD1. Trimming at V came to 3 bases and at J to 0 bases, leaving 5 bases not matched to a gene. Germline V gene data show CDR1 as MNHEY and CDR2 as SMNVEV (reference sequence). CDR3 size: 16 residues. The CDR3: CASSFKGAISNQPQHF. CDR3 coding DNA: TGTGCCAGCAGTTTTAAGGGGGCGATTAGCAATCAGCCCCAGCATTTT.

The chain employs TRBV29-1 and TRBJ2-5; D is tentatively TRBD1 or TRBD2 (5 bases each). The CDR3 sequence is 14 residues long. V gave up 6 bases and J gave up 5 bases, with 19 bases separating them. Germline lookup yields CDR1 SQVTM and CDR2 ANQGSEA. CDR3 nucleotides: TGCAGCGTCGAGAGGGGTTGGGGGATGGAGACCCAGTACTTC. It yields the protein CSVERGWGMETQYF.

Remarks on this clone: Other nucleotide sequences from this sample produce the same CDR3. This sequence joins TRBV5-1 and TRBJ2-7, with no clear D. This CDR3 spans 13 amino acids. The germline V gene encodes CDR1 SGHRS and CDR2 YFSETQ. V dropped 0 bases and J dropped 6 bases, with 10 bases sitting between them. The DNA for the CDR3 is TGCGCCAGCAGCTTGGTAGGTTTGGGCGAGCAGTACTTC. The encoded protein is CASSLVGLGEQYF.